This record concerns one T cell receptor beta chain sequence. The antigen remains undetermined. Random hexamers were used to reverse transcribe an amount of about 0.5 to 1 ug RNA. MiXCR was run by TCRdb on the immunoSEQ multiplex PCR reads, yielding one entry per CDR3 protein. The data show some 130,000 distinct CDR3 sequences, with 85% to 95% seen just once and roughly 0.2% held by the top ten. This entry comes from a study of CD8 T cells in Susac syndrome. As for the study in general: The sequenced Susac syndrome patients included about 6 who had clinically active disease and fewer than 10 who were in remission. Broader study findings: Peak Susac CD8+ clonal expansion occurred in TEMRA cells and active patients. Within total CD8+ repertoires, 15 to 20 Susac-specific public clones were found, and within CD8+ TEMRA repertoires, several.

The specimen sequenced was CD8+ T cells from PBMCs. This TCR was sampled from a human donor with Susac syndrome.

CDR3 DNA sequence: TGTGCCACTGAGGACAGATCCTACAATGAGCAGTTCTTC. This gives the protein CATEDRSYNEQFF. V usage is TRBV15 and J usage is TRBJ2-1; tentatively, D is TRBD1 (6 bases). Trimming cost V 9 bases and J 1 base, with 10 bases left between them. The CDR3 has 13 residues. Per germline, CDR1 LNHNV and CDR2 YYDKDF (reference sequence).